This T cell receptor beta chain was captured by sequencing in a study of post-analysis software for immune sequencing data. Study background: There were relapsing-remitting, secondary progressive and progressive-relapsing multiple sclerosis among the disease courses included.

Concerning this clonotype: No antigen is known for it.

Germline CDR1 SGHRS, CDR2 YFSETQ. The CDR3 spans 15 residues. V was pared by 4 bases and J by 3 bases, with 6 bases of the junction left unmatched. Findings and limits, study-wide: The study found TRBV5-6, TRBV5-1 and TRBV20-1 among roughly 5 TRBV segments more frequent in patients than controls. Relative to controls, patients with multiple sclerosis showed significantly lower normalized Chao1 diversity.

TCR beta cDNA libraries included unique molecular identifiers. One entry per CDR3 protein results from TCRdb running MiXCR on the PCR reads. The repertoire holds roughly 800,000 distinct CDR3 sequences, with about 45% as singletons. The chain couples TRBV5-1 to TRBJ1-4; the match to TRBD1 covers 7 bases. The TCR originated in a girl aged 5-17 years with multiple sclerosis. The material sequenced was blood. The CDR3 loop reads CASSPEGAANEKLFF. Written as DNA, the CDR3 is TGCGCCAGCAGCCCGGAGGGGGCAGCTAATGAAAAACTGTTTTTT. Drawing the rest from reference TRBV5-1 and TRBJ1-4, the complete variable domain is KAGVTQTPRYLIKTRGQQVTLSCSPISGHRSVSWYQQTPGQGLQFLFEYFSETQRNKGNFPGRFSGRQFSNSRSEMNVSTLELGDSALYLCASSPEGAANEKLFFGSGTQLSVL.